This T cell receptor (beta chain) is drawn from a study of HIV-infected children after antiretroviral therapy interruption. Looking at the study overall: Children's median ages were roughly 9.7 years and 8 years by group. Most children had recorded EBV and CMV exposure. Samples from the continuous-treatment group were taken at weeks 0, 48 and 150.

Trimming stripped 5 bases from V and 0 bases from J, with 8 bases between. CDR3 length: 14 amino acids. Germline V gene sequence: CDR1 MDHEN, CDR2 SYDVKM. This clonotype was counted many times. A 3' RACE protocol on RNA, with unique molecular identifiers, produced the TCR library. TCRdb re-derived calls from the 3' RACE reads in MiXCR, one entry per CDR3 protein. The table has fewer than 45,000 distinct CDR3 sequences, over 6% seen once. Treatment of the sample: PENTA 11 planned treatment interruption arm or continuous ART arm. The receptor was isolated from a pool of human donors with HIV. The chain recombines TRBV28 with TRBJ2-4; tentative D call: TRBD1 (6 bases). The sample was CD45RA+ CD4+ T cells from PBMCs, pooled from several time points, taken from a donor given antiretroviral therapy, either interrupted or continuous. Specified subset: naive CD4+ CD45RA+ CD45RO- T cells. CDR3 in DNA: TGTGCCAGCAGTCCCAGGGGAGCCAAAAACATTCAGTACTTC. Amino acid sequence: CASSPRGAKNIQYF.